Presented here are 18 T cell receptor beta chains from one specimen sequenced in a study of blood T cell repertoires in COVID-19. Measured with immunoSEQ multiplex PCR; TCRdb has only the in-frame clones, and not every one. This sample has 390,000 or so clones; around 87% occur once, and the top ten carry 8% to 13%. Sequencing used peripheral blood. The receptors shown here come from a woman aged 30 to 39 with COVID-19, enrolled during active disease.

The rearrangement uses TRBV5-6 and TRBJ2-4; possibly TRBD1 for D (5 bases). This CDR3 spans 16 amino acids. V shed 3 bases and J shed 6 bases, with 19 bases lying between them. Germline CDR1 SGHDT, CDR2 YYEEEE. The CDR3 nucleotides are TGTGCCAGCAGCTACGCCCGAACCGCAGGGATAAACATTCAGTACTTC. Protein product: CASSYARTAGINIQYF.

V and J are TRBV28 and TRBJ1-5, with D hard to call. V lost 10 bases and J lost 3, with 4 bases in between. CDR3 length: 10 residues. CDR1 is MDHEN, CDR2 SYDVKM, per germline. CDR3 coding DNA: TGTGCCACCCACAATCAGCCCCAGCATTTT. This gives the protein CATHNQPQHF.

This clone was detected only a few times. J is TRBJ1-3 and V is TRBV7-9, with a tentative D call TRBD1 (5 bases). Trimming cost V 4 bases and J 0 bases, with 13 bases left between them. This CDR3 is built from 16 residues. Per the germline V gene, CDR1 is SEHNR and CDR2 is FQNEAQ (reference sequence). CDR3 region: CASSSSPTVSGNTIYF. CDR3 nucleotides: TGTGCCAGCAGCTCAAGTCCGACAGTCTCTGGAAACACCATATATTTT. The entire variable domain, with the rest obtained from reference TRBV7-9 and TRBJ1-3, is as follows: DTGVSQNPRHKITKRGQNVTFRCDPISEHNRLYWYRQTLGQGPEFLTYFQNEAQLEKSRLLSDRFSAERPKGSFSTLEIQRTEQGDSAMYLCASSSSPTVSGNTIYFGEGSWLTVV.

The V gene is TRBV7-2, the J gene TRBJ2-4; tentatively, D is TRBD1 (6 bases). The CDR3 has 14 amino acids. Germline CDR1 is SGHTA and CDR2 is FQGNSA. V was pared by 3 bases and J by 4 bases, with 10 bases between. Here the CDR3 DNA reads TGTGCCAGCAGCTTCATGCAGGGGAAAAACATTCAGTACTTC. It specifies CASSFMQGKNIQYF.

This rearrangement joins TRBV28 to TRBJ1-2; D gene ambiguous. CDR3 size: 16 residues. With 1 base removed from V and 1 base from J, the gap between germline ends came to 13 bases. Per germline, CDR1 MDHEN and CDR2 SYDVKM. CDR3: CASSLSPSGGNYGYTF. CDR3 DNA: TGTGCCAGCAGTTTATCCCCCTCAGGAGGTAACTATGGCTACACCTTC.

This clone was seen more than once but under ten times. The CDR3 reads CASSAEGGGLAGENTGELFF. The CDR3 region has the DNA TGTGCCAGCAGCGCGGAAGGAGGGGGACTAGCGGGAGAGAACACCGGGGAGCTGTTTTTT. This chain connects TRBV9 to TRBJ2-2; 14 nucleotides agree with TRBD2. Germline values: CDR1 SGDLS, CDR2 YYNGEE. V lost 3 bases, J lost 1 base, and 11 bases stayed unmatched. CDR3 length: 20 residues.

This chain joins TRBV5-1 and TRBJ2-1, with TRBD1 matching over 8 bases. V was clipped by 6 bases and J by 6 bases; unmatched bases: 11. Looked up from germline, CDR1 is SGHRS and CDR2 is YFSETQ. This CDR3 has 15 amino acids. The CDR3 coding sequence is TGCGCCAGCAACAGGGGGGAATCAACTACCAATGAGCAGTTCTTC. Translating gives CASNRGESTTNEQFF.

CDR3 in DNA: TGTGCCAGTAGTTTGGGACAGGCCTACAATGAGCAGTTCTTC. This gives the protein CASSLGQAYNEQFF. The gene calls are TRBV19 and TRBJ2-1, with TRBD1 matching over 8 bases. Germline assignment: CDR1 LNHDA and CDR2 SQIVND (reference sequence). With 5 bases clipped from V and 2 bases from J, the junction kept 2 bases outside the gene matches. The CDR3 runs 14 residues.

This chain connects TRBV9 to TRBJ2-7, with D hard to call. The V and J ends lost 0 bases and 0 bases respectively, with 7 bases between them. Per germline, CDR1 SGDLS and CDR2 YYNGEE. This CDR3 contains 14 residues. The CDR3 here is CASSVAALSYEQYF. CDR3 nucleotides: TGTGCCAGCAGCGTAGCCGCACTCTCCTACGAGCAGTACTTC.

The genes are TRBV2 and TRBJ2-1, with D unclear. Trimming pared 7 bases from V and 10 bases from J, leaving 20 bases between. The CDR3 runs 14 residues. Looked up from germline, CDR1 is SNHLY and CDR2 is FYNNEI. The CDR3 reads CASILNVESLEQFF. CDR3 nucleotides: TGTGCCAGCATTCTGAATGTTGAGAGTCTGGAGCAGTTCTTC. The full variable domain, rest sourced from reference TRBV2 and TRBJ2-1, is EPEVTQTPSHQVTQMGQEVILRCVPISNHLYFYWYRQILGQKVEFLVSFYNNEISEKSEIFDDQFSVERPDGSNFTLKIRSTKLEDSAMYFCASILNVESLEQFFGPGTRLTVL.

J is TRBJ1-2 and V is TRBV3-1 (or the pseudogene TRBV3-2); no reliable D call. Germline V lookup: CDR1 LGHDT, CDR2 YNNKEL (reference sequence). The CDR3 contains 14 residues. V dropped 4 bases and J dropped 8 bases, with 17 bases sitting between them. CDR3 sequence reads: CASSPYRNALGYTF. As DNA, the CDR3 is TGTGCCAGCAGCCCCTATCGCAACGCCCTCGGCTACACCTTC.

V and J are TRBV5-1 and TRBJ2-3; perhaps TRBD1 as D (5 bases). Germline CDR1 and CDR2: SGHRS and YFSETQ. Trimming cost V 4 bases and J 2 bases, with 11 bases left between them. The CDR3 is 14 residues long. Written as DNA, the CDR3 is TGCGCCAGCAGCATTCAGGGTGCCACAGATACGCAGTATTTT. Its protein is CASSIQGATDTQYF.

V and J are TRBV11-2 and TRBJ2-3; D remains ambiguous. CDR3 length equals 15 residues. Germline V gene data show CDR1 as SGHAT and CDR2 as FQNNGV. V was pared by 2 bases and J by 6 bases, with 15 bases between. The CDR3 DNA reads TGTGCCAGCAGCTTACTTTCGCGAAGTTCGGATACGCAGTATTTT. Its protein is CASSLLSRSSDTQYF.

The chain links TRBV18 to TRBJ1-1, with D possibly matching TRBD1 (6 bases). The ends were cut back, 2 bases at V and 4 bases at J, with 11 bases in the middle. The CDR3 has 14 residues. Germline-derived CDR1 and CDR2 are KGHSH and LQKENI. This CDR3 is CASSPEGVGTEAFF. In DNA, the CDR3 is TGTGCCAGCTCACCAGAGGGGGTGGGCACTGAAGCTTTCTTT.

This clone was seen only a few times. The chain combines TRBV9 with TRBJ2-1; unclear D gene. The CDR3 length is 13 residues. Germline lookup yields CDR1 SGDLS and CDR2 YYNGEE. Trimming took 0 bases from V and 6 from J, leaving 7 bases between them. The CDR3 region has the DNA TGTGCCAGCAGCGTAGGGCAGATCAATGAGCAGTTCTTC. It is translated as CASSVGQINEQFF.

The rearrangement uses TRBV7-6 and TRBJ2-1; the match to TRBD2 covers 9 bases. This CDR3 spans 15 amino acids. With V trimmed by 5 bases and J by 3 bases, 5 bases remained unmatched. From germline, CDR1 is SGHVS and CDR2 FNYEAQ. The CDR3 spells CASSPSGTIYNEQFF. CDR3 nucleotides: TGTGCCAGCAGCCCTAGCGGGACAATCTACAATGAGCAGTTCTTC.

The chain combines TRBV12-1 with TRBJ2-2; the table calls TRBD2, which could not be checked here. TRBV12-1 is deemed a pseudogene. The length of the CDR3 is 21 residues. The CDR3 DNA reads as TGTGCCAGCAGCTTTGCGCGGGGTTGTGCTAGCGGGAGTTTAAGTCCCGGGGAGCTGTTTTTT. This encodes CASSFARGCASGSLSPGELFF.

The rearrangement joins TRBV30 to TRBJ2-3; D remains unclear. The ends were cut back, 4 bases at V and 6 bases at J, with 8 bases in the middle. CDR1 is GTSNPN, CDR2 SVGIG, per germline (reference sequence). This CDR3 comprises 11 residues. CDR3 sequence reads: CAWTPGDTQYF. CDR3 coding DNA: TGTGCCTGGACCCCCGGGGATACGCAGTATTTT.